The 24 T cell receptor beta chains below come from one sample, sequenced in a study of shared clonotypes between healthy human individuals (dated by TCRdb to about 2020). Library preparation employed the immunoSEQ multiplex PCR assay. Held by TCRdb, this immuneACCESS table contains in-frame sequences only and omits some clones. Under half of the omission traces to an unresolved V gene where checked; the cause of the rest is unknown. Present in this sample are a few million clones, roughly nine tenths of which were seen just once. The ten largest clones add up to 0.13% to 0.15% of the sample. Sequences were obtained from naive CD4+ T cells sorted from blood. This specimen's cell subset or site label, per the study, means: CD45RA+ positively selected. These receptor sequences come from a man aged 18 to 29 in good health.

The V call is TRBV6-6, the J call TRBJ2-4; possibly TRBD1 or TRBD2 for D (5 bases each). This CDR3 region has 15 residues. CDR1 is MNHNY, CDR2 SVGAGI, per germline (reference sequence). Deletions cut 5 bases from V and 5 bases from J, with 16 bases between. CDR3 nucleotide sequence: TGTGCCAGCAGTCCCCAGGGCAGGGACGAAAACATTCAGTACTTC. It yields the protein CASSPQGRDENIQYF.

CDR3 protein: CASIKGETSTDTQYF. As DNA, the CDR3 is TGTGCCAGCATCAAGGGGGAAACTAGCACAGATACGCAGTATTTT. V gene TRBV21-1 combines with J gene TRBJ2-3. TRBV21-1 is flagged as a pseudogene. CDR3 length equals 15 residues.

This chain links TRBV6-1 with TRBJ2-5; no reliable D call. V lost 10 bases and J lost 5, with 17 bases in between. Germline-derived CDR1 and CDR2 are MNHNS and SASEGT. This CDR3 spans 13 amino acids. The chain's CDR3 is CATYPGPGETQYF. The CDR3 nucleotides are TGTGCCACCTATCCCGGGCCTGGGGAGACCCAGTACTTC.

V gene TRBV2 combines with J gene TRBJ1-2, with D possibly matching TRBD1 (5 bases). This CDR3 is 15 amino acids long. In germline, CDR1 is SNHLY, CDR2 FYNNEI. Trimming cost V 7 bases and J 2 bases, with 17 bases left between them. In nucleotides, the CDR3 is TGTGCCAGCACCCCCACCGGGACGGAGAACTATGGCTACACCTTC. Its protein is CASTPTGTENYGYTF.

The chain combines TRBV11-2 with TRBJ2-2, with 10 bases fitting TRBD2. With V trimmed by 4 bases and J by 7 bases, 6 bases remained unmatched. The germline gives CDR1 SGHAT, CDR2 FQNNGV. The CDR3 spans 15 residues. CDR3 sequence reads: CASSYSGGAIGELFF. The CDR3 region has the DNA TGTGCCAGCAGCTACAGCGGGGGGGCTATCGGGGAGCTGTTTTTT.

The chain is built from TRBV10-1 and TRBJ2-7; D perhaps matches TRBD1 (6 bases). This CDR3 is built from 13 residues. Germline V gene lookup returns CDR1 WNHNN and CDR2 SYGVQD (reference sequence). V dropped 0 bases and J dropped 9 bases, with 12 bases sitting between them. CDR3 region: CASSESIGTRQYF. The CDR3 region has the DNA TGCGCCAGCAGTGAGTCGATAGGGACAAGGCAGTACTTC.

There are a few counts of this clone. J is TRBJ1-1 and V is TRBV5-1; D unresolved. This CDR3 spans 15 amino acids. In germline, CDR1 is SGHRS, CDR2 YFSETQ. Trimming took 1 base from V and 0 from J, leaving 10 bases between them. The CDR3 reads CASSLSPEMNTEAFF. The CDR3 DNA follows: TGCGCCAGCAGCTTGTCGCCAGAAATGAACACTGAAGCTTTCTTT.

The rearrangement links TRBV5-1 to TRBJ1-2, with a possible D match to TRBD1 (6 bases). CDR1 and CDR2 (germline): SGHRS, YFSETQ. The CDR3 consists of 15 residues. Trimming left V 1 base short and J 4 bases short, with 14 bases between. This chain's CDR3 is CASSLIPGQSYGYTF. CDR3 in DNA: TGCGCCAGCAGCTTGATTCCGGGACAAAGCTATGGCTACACCTTC.

Note on this clone: Other DNA sequences in this specimen translate into the identical CDR3. The chain recombines TRBV4-3 with TRBJ2-5; a possible D gene is TRBD2 (6 bases). The CDR3 loop spans 14 amino acids. Looked up from germline, CDR1 is LGHNA and CDR2 is YSLEER. The V end lost 0 bases, the J end lost 2 bases, and 7 bases lay between the germline ends. The CDR3 nucleotides read TGCGCCAGCAGCCAAGAAGGAGGGCAAGAGACCCAGTACTTC. Its protein product is CASSQEGGQETQYF.

On this clone itself: Other DNA sequences from this sample encode an identical CDR3 as well. This chain joins TRBV5-1 and TRBJ2-3, with 7 bases matching TRBD2. There are 15 residues in the CDR3. Germline-derived CDR1 and CDR2 are SGHRS and YFSETQ. V shed 4 bases and J 0 bases; nucleotides not matched to a gene: 5. The CDR3 DNA reads TGCGCCAGCAGCCCGGGACTACCGAGCACAGATACGCAGTATTTT. It encodes CASSPGLPSTDTQYF.

This chain links TRBV5-1 with TRBJ1-1; TRBD1 agrees at 9 bases. Trimming took 0 bases from V and 7 from J; bases not matched to a gene: 1. Looked up from germline, CDR1 is SGHRS and CDR2 is YFSETQ. The CDR3 consists of 13 residues. CDR3 loop: CASSLDRGLEAFF. The CDR3 DNA follows: TGCGCCAGCAGCTTGGACAGGGGGCTTGAAGCTTTCTTT. The whole variable domain, filled in from reference TRBV5-1 and TRBJ1-1, reads KAGVTQTPRYLIKTRGQQVTLSCSPISGHRSVSWYQQTPGQGLQFLFEYFSETQRNKGNFPGRFSGRQFSNSRSEMNVSTLELGDSALYLCASSLDRGLEAFFGQGTRLTVV.

As DNA, the CDR3 is TGTGCCAGCAGCTTAAGGGACAGACCCTCGGGCACCGGGGAGCTGTTTTTT. This encodes CASSLRDRPSGTGELFF. The gene calls are TRBV7-8 and TRBJ2-2, with 7 bases fitting TRBD1. Germline loops: CDR1 SGHVS, CDR2 FQNEAQ. The V and J ends lost 2 bases and 4 bases, in that order; junction bases with no gene match: 10. This CDR3 contains 17 residues.

The chain uses TRBV19 and TRBJ2-5, with 10 nucleotides matching TRBD2. Germline lookup yields CDR1 LNHDA and CDR2 SQIVND (reference sequence). Trimming at V came to 0 bases and at J to 4 bases, leaving 11 bases not matched to a gene. The CDR3 has 18 residues. CDR3 nucleotide sequence: TGTGCCAGTAGTATAGACGCAGGCTCAGCGGGAGGGCGAGAGACCCAGTACTTC. This encodes CASSIDAGSAGGRETQYF.

J is TRBJ2-1 and V is TRBV6-1; tentative D call: TRBD1 (6 bases). Germline V gene lookup returns CDR1 MNHNS and CDR2 SASEGT. Deletions cut 6 bases from V and 0 bases from J, with 6 bases between. The length of the CDR3 is 13 residues. The CDR3, as DNA: TGTGCCAGCAGGGGGGCCTCCTACAATGAGCAGTTCTTC. It encodes CASRGASYNEQFF.

CDR3: CASRTGVTGELFF. DNA for the CDR3: TGTGCCAGCCGGACAGGGGTGACCGGGGAGCTGTTTTTT. J is TRBJ2-2 and V is TRBV27; the match to TRBD1 covers 9 bases. The CDR3 length is 13 residues. Germline assignment: CDR1 MNHEY and CDR2 SMNVEV (reference sequence). The ends lost 8 bases at V and 5 bases at J; junction bases unmatched: 3.

The count of this clone is one. V gene TRBV2 combines with J gene TRBJ2-7; 7 positions match TRBD1. V lost 10 bases, J lost 4 bases, and 13 bases stayed unmatched. This CDR3 is built from 14 residues. Germline values: CDR1 SNHLY, CDR2 FYNNEI. In DNA, the CDR3 is TGTGCCACCGCTCCCAGGGACAGCCCTTACGAGCAGTACTTC. It codes for CATAPRDSPYEQYF.

This chain joins TRBV6-5 and TRBJ1-5, with TRBD1 identical over 8 bases. Per germline, CDR1 MNHEY and CDR2 SVGAGI. V trimming: 7 bases; J trimming: 3 bases; junction bases outside the gene matches: 5. CDR3 length equals 14 residues. The CDR3 loop reads CASKRQGTNQPQHF. Here the CDR3 DNA reads TGTGCCAGCAAGAGACAGGGGACCAATCAGCCCCAGCATTTT.

Here the CDR3 DNA reads TGCGCCAGCAGGGCTAGCGGGACTTTATCCGATGAGCAGTTCTTC. Translating it yields CASRASGTLSDEQFF. V is TRBV5-1 and J is TRBJ2-1; 9 bases agree with TRBD2. This CDR3 is built from 15 residues. Germline-derived CDR1 and CDR2 are SGHRS and YFSETQ. The V and J ends lost 5 bases and 8 bases, in that order; junction bases with no gene match: 11.

This chain links TRBV7-2 with TRBJ2-7; TRBD2 agrees at 8 bases. The CDR3 extends over 14 amino acids. Germline V gene lookup returns CDR1 SGHTA and CDR2 FQGNSA. V dropped 2 bases and J dropped 2; count of bases not matched to a gene: 2. The CDR3 region has the DNA TGTGCCAGCAGCTTAACGACTAGCGCCTACGAGCAGTACTTC. It encodes CASSLTTSAYEQYF.

The chain carries TRBV7-9 and TRBJ2-7; 9 bases line up with TRBD2. Trimming cost V 8 bases and J 6 bases; bases outside gene matches: 11. The CDR3 is made up of 14 amino acids. From germline, CDR1 is SEHNR and CDR2 FQNEAQ (reference sequence). CDR3 nucleotide sequence: TGTGCCAGCGGTTCTAGCGGGACGACCTCCGAGCAGTACTTC. It encodes CASGSSGTTSEQYF.

The V gene is TRBV10-2, the J gene TRBJ1-1; 7 bases agree with TRBD1. Germline lookup yields CDR1 WSHSY and CDR2 SAAADI. V trimming: 7 bases; J trimming: 11 bases; junction bases outside the gene matches: 19. CDR3 size: 15 residues. The CDR3 DNA sequence: TGCGCCAGCACAGGGGGTCGGGCCGCACAGAAAGAGGCTTTCTTT. Amino acid sequence: CASTGGRAAQKEAFF.

The chain employs TRBV9 and TRBJ2-2; 9 bases map to TRBD2. V gave up 0 bases and J gave up 4 bases; unmatched junction bases: 7. CDR1 and CDR2 (germline): SGDLS, YYNGEE. This CDR3 has 17 amino acids. The CDR3 nucleotides read TGTGCCAGCAGCGTAGTCCCAGCGGGGGGTATCACCGGGGAGCTGTTTTTT. Encoded protein: CASSVVPAGGITGELFF.

Here the CDR3 DNA reads TGTGCCAGCACCCCAGCGGGGGGACCCTCCTACGAGCAGTACTTC. Encoded protein: CASTPAGGPSYEQYF. The V call is TRBV6-5, the J call TRBJ2-7, with 9 nucleotides matching TRBD2. The CDR3 consists of 15 residues. V shed 7 bases, J shed 0 bases, and the junction held 7 bases outside the gene matches. Germline assignment: CDR1 MNHEY and CDR2 SVGAGI.

The rearrangement links TRBV6-1 to TRBJ1-1, with TRBD1 matching over 12 bases. The CDR3 contains 15 residues. The junction had 3 bases not matched to a gene; V was cut back by 6 bases and J by 1 base. Germline assignment: CDR1 MNHNS and CDR2 SASEGT. The CDR3 sequence is CASRTGQGANTEAFF. CDR3 DNA: TGTGCCAGCAGGACGGGACAGGGGGCGAACACTGAAGCTTTCTTT.